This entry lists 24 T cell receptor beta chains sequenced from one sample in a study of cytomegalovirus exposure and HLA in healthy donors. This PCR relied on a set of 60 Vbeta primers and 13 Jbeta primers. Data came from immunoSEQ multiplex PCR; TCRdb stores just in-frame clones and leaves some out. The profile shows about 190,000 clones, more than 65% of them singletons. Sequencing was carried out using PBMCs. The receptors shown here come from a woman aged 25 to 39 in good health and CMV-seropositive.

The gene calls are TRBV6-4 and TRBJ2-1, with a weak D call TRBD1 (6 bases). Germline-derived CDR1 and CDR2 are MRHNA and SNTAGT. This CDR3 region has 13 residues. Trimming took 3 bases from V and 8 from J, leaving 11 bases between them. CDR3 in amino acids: CASSELTGHEQFF. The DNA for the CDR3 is TGTGCCAGCAGTGAATTAACAGGGCATGAGCAGTTCTTC.

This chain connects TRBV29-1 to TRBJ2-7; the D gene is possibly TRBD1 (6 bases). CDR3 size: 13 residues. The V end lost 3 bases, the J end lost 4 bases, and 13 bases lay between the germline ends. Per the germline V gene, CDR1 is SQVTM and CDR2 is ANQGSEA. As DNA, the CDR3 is TGCAGCGTTGAGGTCCAACAGGGATACGAGCAGTACTTC. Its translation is CSVEVQQGYEQYF.

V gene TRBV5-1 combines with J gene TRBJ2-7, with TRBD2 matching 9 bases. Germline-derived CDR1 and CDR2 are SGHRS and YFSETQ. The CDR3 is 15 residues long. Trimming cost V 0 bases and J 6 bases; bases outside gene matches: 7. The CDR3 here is CASSLVGSGGSEQYF. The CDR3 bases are TGCGCCAGCAGCTTGGTAGGTAGCGGGGGCTCCGAGCAGTACTTC.

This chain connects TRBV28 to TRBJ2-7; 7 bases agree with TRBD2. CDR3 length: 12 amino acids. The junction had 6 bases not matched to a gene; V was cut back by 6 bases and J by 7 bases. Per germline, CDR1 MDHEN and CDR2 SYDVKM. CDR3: CASRLGGGEQYF. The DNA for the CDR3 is TGTGCCAGCAGGCTGGGGGGAGGGGAGCAGTACTTC.

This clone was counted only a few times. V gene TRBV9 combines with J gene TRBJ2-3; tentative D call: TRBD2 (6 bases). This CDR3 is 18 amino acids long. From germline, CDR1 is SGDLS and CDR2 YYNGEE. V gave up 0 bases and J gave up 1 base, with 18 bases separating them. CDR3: CASSVEARRVLGTDTQYF. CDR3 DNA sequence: TGTGCCAGCAGCGTAGAGGCCAGGAGGGTCCTTGGCACAGATACGCAGTATTTT. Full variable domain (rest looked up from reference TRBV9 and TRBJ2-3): DSGVTQTPKHLITATGQRVTLRCSPRSGDLSVYWYQQSLDQGLQFLIQYYNGEERAKGNILERFSAQQFPDLHSELNLSSLELGDSALYFCASSVEARRVLGTDTQYFGPGTRLTVL.

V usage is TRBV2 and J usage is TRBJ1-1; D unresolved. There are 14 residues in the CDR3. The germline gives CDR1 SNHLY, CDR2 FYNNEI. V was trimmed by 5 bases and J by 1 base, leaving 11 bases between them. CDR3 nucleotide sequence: TGTGCCAGCAGTAAAGAGACGGGGAACACTGAAGCTTTCTTT. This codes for CASSKETGNTEAFF.

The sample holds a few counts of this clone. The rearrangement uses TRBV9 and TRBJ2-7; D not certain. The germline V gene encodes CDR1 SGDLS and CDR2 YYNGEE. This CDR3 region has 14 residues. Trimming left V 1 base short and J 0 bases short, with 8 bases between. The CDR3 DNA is TGTGCCAGCAGCGTAACATACCGCTCCTACGAGCAGTACTTC. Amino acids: CASSVTYRSYEQYF.

CDR3 loop: CASSIPQGINQPQHF. The CDR3, as DNA: TGTGCCAGTAGTATACCACAGGGGATAAATCAGCCCCAGCATTTT. This chain joins TRBV19 and TRBJ1-5; 7 bases agree with TRBD1. V gave up 2 bases and J gave up 4 bases; unmatched junction bases: 5. The CDR3 has 15 amino acids. Per germline, CDR1 LNHDA and CDR2 SQIVND (reference sequence).

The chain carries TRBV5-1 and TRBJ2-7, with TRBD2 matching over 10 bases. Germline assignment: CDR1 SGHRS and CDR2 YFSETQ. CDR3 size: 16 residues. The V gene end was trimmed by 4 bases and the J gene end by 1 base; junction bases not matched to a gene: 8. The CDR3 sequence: CASSKGTSAASYEQYF. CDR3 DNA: TGCGCCAGCAGCAAAGGGACTAGCGCGGCTTCCTACGAGCAGTACTTC.

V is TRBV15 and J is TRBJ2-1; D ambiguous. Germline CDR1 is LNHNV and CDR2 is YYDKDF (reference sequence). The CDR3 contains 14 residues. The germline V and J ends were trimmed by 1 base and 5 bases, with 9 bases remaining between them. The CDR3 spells CATSRGPPDNEQFF. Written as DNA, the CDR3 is TGTGCCACCAGCAGAGGTCCCCCTGACAATGAGCAGTTCTTC.

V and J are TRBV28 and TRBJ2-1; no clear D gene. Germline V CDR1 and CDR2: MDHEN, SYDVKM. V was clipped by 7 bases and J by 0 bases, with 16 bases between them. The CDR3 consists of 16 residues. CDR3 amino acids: CASTPWALSSYNEQFF. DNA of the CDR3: TGTGCCAGCACCCCTTGGGCCTTAAGCTCCTACAATGAGCAGTTCTTC.

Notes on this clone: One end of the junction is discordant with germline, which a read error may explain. CDR3 region: CSSSFGVGTDTQYF. DNA for the CDR3: TGTTCCAGCAGCTTTGGAGTGGGTACAGATACGCAGTATTTT. The chain links TRBV7-9 to TRBJ2-3; D is ambiguous. The CDR3 spans 14 residues. Per the germline V gene, CDR1 is SEHNR and CDR2 is FQNEAQ (reference sequence). Looking up the rest from reference TRBV7-9 and TRBJ2-3 gives the full variable domain: DTGVSQNPRHKITKRGQNVTFRCDPISEHNRLYWYRQTLGQGPEFLTYFQNEAQLEKSRLLSDRFSAERPKGSFSTLEIQRTEQGDSAMYLCSSSFGVGTDTQYFGPGTRLTVL.

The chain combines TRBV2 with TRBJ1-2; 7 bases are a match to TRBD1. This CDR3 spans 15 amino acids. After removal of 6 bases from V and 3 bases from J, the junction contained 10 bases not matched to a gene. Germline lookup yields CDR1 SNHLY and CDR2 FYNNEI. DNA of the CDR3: TGTGCCAGCAGCAACCCCAGACAGGGCGACTATGGCTACACCTTC. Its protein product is CASSNPRQGDYGYTF.

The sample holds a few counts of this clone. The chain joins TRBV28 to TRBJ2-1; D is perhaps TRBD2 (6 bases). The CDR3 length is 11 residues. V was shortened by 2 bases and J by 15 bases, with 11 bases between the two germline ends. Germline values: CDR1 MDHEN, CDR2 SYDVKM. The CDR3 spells CASSLGRERFF. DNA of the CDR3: TGTGCCAGCAGTTTAGGGCGGGAACGGTTCTTC.

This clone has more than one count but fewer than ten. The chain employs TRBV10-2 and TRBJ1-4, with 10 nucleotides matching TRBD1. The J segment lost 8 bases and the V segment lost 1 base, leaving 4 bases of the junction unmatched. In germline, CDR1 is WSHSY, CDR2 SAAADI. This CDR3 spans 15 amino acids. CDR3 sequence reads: CASSEWTGGDEKLFF. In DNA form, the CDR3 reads TGCGCCAGCAGTGAGTGGACAGGGGGAGACGAAAAACTGTTTTTT.

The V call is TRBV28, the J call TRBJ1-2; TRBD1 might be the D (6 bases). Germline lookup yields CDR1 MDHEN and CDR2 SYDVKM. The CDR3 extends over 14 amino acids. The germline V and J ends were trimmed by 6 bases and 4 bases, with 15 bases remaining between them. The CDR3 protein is CASRKTGFLYGYTF. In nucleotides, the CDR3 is TGTGCCAGCAGGAAAACAGGGTTTCTCTATGGCTACACCTTC.

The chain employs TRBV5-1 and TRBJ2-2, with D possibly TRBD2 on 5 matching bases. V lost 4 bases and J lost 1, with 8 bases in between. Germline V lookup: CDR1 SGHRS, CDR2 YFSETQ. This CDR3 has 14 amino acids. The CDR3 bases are TGCGCCAGCAGCAAAGGAGGGAACACCGGGGAGCTGTTTTTT. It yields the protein CASSKGGNTGELFF.

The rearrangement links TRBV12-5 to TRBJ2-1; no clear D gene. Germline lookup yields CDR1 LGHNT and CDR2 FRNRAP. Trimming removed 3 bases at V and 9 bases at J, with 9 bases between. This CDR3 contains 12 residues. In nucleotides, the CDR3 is TGTGCTAGTGGTTTCCTGCCGGGTGAGCAGTTCTTC. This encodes CASGFLPGEQFF.

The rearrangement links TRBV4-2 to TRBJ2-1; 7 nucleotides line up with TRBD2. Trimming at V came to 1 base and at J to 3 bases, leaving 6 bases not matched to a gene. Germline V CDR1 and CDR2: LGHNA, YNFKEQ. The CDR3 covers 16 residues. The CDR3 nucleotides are TGTGCCAGCAGCCAAGCTGGGGAGGGAGACTACAATGAGCAGTTCTTC. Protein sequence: CASSQAGEGDYNEQFF.

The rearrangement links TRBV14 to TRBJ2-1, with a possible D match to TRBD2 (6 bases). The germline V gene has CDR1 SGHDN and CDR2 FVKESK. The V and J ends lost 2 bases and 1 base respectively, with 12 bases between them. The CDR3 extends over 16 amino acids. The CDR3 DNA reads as TGTGCCAGCAGCCAATTTGCGGGACCTTCCTACAATGAGCAGTTCTTC. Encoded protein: CASSQFAGPSYNEQFF.

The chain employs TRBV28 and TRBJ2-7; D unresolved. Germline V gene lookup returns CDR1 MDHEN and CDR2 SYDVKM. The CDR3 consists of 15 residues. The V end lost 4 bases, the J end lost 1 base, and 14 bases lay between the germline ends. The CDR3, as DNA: TGTGCCAGCAGTTCAACCACACCCAGATCCTACGAGCAGTACTTC. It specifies CASSSTTPRSYEQYF.

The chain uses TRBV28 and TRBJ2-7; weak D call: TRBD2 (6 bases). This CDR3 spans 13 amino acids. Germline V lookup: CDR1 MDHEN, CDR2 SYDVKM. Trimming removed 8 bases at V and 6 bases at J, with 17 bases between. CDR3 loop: CASGGTPQREQYF. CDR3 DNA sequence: TGTGCCAGCGGGGGGACTCCCCAACGCGAGCAGTACTTC.

Here the CDR3 DNA reads TGCGCCAGCAGCTTGGCCCCAGGACACGGAAACACCATATATTTT. This sequence encodes CASSLAPGHGNTIYF. The chain combines TRBV5-1 with TRBJ1-3; a possible D gene is TRBD1 (5 bases). Trimming removed 0 bases from V and 4 bases from J, with 11 bases in between. Germline V gene sequence: CDR1 SGHRS, CDR2 YFSETQ. This CDR3 is 15 amino acids long.

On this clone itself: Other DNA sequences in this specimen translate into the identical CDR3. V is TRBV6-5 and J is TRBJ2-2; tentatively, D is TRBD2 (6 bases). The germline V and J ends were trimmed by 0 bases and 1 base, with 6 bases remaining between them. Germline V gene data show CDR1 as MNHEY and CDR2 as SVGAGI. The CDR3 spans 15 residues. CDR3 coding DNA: TGTGCCAGCAGTTACTCGGGGGGGAACACCGGGGAGCTGTTTTTT. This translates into CASSYSGGNTGELFF.